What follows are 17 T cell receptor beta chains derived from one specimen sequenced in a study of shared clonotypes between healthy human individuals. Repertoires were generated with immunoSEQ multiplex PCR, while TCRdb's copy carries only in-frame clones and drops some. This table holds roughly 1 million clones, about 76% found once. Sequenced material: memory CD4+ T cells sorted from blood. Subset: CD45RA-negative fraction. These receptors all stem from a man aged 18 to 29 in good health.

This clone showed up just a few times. In DNA, the CDR3 is TGTGCCAGCAGCTTGGAGGCTACAGGGTTGCGTGGCTACACCTTC. The encoded protein is CASSLEATGLRGYTF. The chain couples TRBV5-4 to TRBJ1-2, with a possible D match to TRBD1 (6 bases). With 0 bases removed from V and 7 bases from J, the gap between germline ends came to 16 bases. This CDR3 comprises 15 residues. Germline V gene data show CDR1 as SGHNT and CDR2 as YYREEE (reference sequence).

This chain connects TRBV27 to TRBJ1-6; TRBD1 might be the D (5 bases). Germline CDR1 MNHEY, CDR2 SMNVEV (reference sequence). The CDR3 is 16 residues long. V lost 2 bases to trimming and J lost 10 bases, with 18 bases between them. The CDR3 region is CASSLGWGSMGSPLHF. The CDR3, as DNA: TGTGCCAGCAGTTTAGGCTGGGGGTCTATGGGCTCACCCCTCCACTTT.

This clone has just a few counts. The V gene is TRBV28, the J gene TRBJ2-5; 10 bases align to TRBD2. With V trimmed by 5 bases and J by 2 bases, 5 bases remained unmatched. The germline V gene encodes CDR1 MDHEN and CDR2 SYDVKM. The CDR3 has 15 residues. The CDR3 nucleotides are TGTGCCAGCAGTAAGCTAGCGGGGGTACAAGAGACCCAGTACTTC. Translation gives CASSKLAGVQETQYF.

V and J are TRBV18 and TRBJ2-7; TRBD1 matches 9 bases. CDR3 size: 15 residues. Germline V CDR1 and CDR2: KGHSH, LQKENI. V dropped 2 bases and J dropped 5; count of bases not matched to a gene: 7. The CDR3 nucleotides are TGTGCCAGCTCACCAAGCCGGGACAGGGTCCACGAGCAGTACTTC. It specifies CASSPSRDRVHEQYF.

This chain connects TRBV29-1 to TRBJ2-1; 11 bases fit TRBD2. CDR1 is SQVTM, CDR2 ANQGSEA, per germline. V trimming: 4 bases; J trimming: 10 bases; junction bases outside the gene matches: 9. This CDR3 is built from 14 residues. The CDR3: CSVVRTSGRSEQFF. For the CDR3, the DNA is TGCAGCGTTGTGAGGACTAGCGGGCGATCGGAGCAGTTCTTC.

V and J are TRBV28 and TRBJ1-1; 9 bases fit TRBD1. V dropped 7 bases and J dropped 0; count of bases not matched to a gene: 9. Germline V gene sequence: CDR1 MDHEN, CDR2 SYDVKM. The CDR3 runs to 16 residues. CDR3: CASNRPGQGLNTEAFF. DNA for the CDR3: TGTGCCAGCAATAGACCGGGACAGGGTTTGAACACTGAAGCTTTCTTT.

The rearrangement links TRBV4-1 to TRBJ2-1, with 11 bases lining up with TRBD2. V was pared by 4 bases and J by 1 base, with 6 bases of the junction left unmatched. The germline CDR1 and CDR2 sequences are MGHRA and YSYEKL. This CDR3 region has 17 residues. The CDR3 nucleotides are TGCGCCAGCAGCCTTAGCGGGGGGGCCTTGTCCTACAATGAGCAGTTCTTC. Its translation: CASSLSGGALSYNEQFF.

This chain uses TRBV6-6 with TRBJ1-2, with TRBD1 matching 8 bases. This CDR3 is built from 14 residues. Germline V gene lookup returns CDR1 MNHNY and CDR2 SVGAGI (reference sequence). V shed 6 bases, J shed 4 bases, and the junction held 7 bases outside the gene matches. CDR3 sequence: CASSNQGTGYGYTF. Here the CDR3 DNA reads TGTGCCAGCAGCAACCAAGGGACAGGCTATGGCTACACCTTC.

The CDR3 reads CASSLATGFAYEQYF. DNA for the CDR3: TGTGCCAGCAGCTTAGCTACAGGGTTTGCCTACGAGCAGTACTTC. The gene calls are TRBV7-9 and TRBJ2-7; TRBD1 might be the D (6 bases). Germline V gene data show CDR1 as SEHNR and CDR2 as FQNEAQ (reference sequence). The CDR3 has 15 residues. With 0 bases removed from V and 2 bases from J, the gap between germline ends came to 11 bases.

The CDR3 DNA reads TGTGCCTGTTCCGGAGAGACAGACTATGGCTACACCTTC. It codes for CACSGETDYGYTF. This chain uses TRBV6-6 with TRBJ1-2; D is possibly TRBD1 (5 bases). The CDR3 loop spans 13 amino acids. Germline V lookup: CDR1 MNHNY, CDR2 SVGAGI (reference sequence). V lost 11 bases and J 3 bases, leaving 16 bases between the germline ends.

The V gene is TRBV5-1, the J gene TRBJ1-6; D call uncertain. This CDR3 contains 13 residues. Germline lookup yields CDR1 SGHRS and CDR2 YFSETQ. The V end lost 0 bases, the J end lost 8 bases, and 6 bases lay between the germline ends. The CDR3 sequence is CASSLDVDSPLHF. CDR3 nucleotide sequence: TGCGCCAGCAGCTTGGATGTGGATTCACCCCTCCACTTT.

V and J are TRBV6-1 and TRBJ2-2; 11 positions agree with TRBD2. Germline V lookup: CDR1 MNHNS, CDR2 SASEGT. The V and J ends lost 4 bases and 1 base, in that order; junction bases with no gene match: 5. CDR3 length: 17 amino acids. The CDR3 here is CASSGASGGMNTGELFF. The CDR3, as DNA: TGTGCCAGCAGTGGGGCTAGCGGGGGGATGAACACCGGGGAGCTGTTTTTT.

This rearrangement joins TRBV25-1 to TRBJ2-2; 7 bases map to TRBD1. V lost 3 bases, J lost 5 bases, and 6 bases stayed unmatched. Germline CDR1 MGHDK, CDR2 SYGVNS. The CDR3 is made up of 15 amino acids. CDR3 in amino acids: CASSEARTGTGELFF. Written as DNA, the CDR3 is TGTGCCAGCAGTGAGGCCCGGACAGGTACCGGGGAGCTGTTTTTT.

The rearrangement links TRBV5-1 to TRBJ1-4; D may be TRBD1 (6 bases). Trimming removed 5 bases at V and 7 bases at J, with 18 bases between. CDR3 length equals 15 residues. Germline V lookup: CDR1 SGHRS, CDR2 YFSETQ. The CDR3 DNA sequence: TGCGCCAGCAGTTCCGGCCAGGGGTGGGGTGAAAAACTGTTTTTT. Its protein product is CASSSGQGWGEKLFF.

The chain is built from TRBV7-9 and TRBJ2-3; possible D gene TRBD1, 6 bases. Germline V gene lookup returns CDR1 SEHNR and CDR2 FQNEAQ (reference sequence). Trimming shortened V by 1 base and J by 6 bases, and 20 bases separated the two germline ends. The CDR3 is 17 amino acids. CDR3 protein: CASSLGLDSEHWDTQYF. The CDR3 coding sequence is TGTGCCAGCAGCTTAGGGTTGGACAGCGAGCATTGGGATACGCAGTATTTT. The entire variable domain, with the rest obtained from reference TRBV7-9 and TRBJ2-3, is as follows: DTGVSQNPRHKITKRGQNVTFRCDPISEHNRLYWYRQTLGQGPEFLTYFQNEAQLEKSRLLSDRFSAERPKGSFSTLEIQRTEQGDSAMYLCASSLGLDSEHWDTQYFGPGTRLTVL.

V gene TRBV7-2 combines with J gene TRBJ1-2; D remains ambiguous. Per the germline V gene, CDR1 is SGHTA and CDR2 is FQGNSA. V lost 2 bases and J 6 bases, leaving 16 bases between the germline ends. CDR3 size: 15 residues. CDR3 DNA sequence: TGTGCCAGCAGCTTAAGGACCCCGGGATTTGATGGCTACACCTTC. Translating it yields CASSLRTPGFDGYTF.

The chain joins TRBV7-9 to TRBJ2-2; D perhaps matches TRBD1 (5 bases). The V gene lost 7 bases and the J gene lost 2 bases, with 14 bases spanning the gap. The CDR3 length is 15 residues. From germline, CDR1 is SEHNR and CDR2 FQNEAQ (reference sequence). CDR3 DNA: TGTGCCAGCACCCGATTGACAGATAACACCGGGGAGCTGTTTTTT. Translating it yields CASTRLTDNTGELFF. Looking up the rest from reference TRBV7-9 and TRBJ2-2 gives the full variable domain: DTGVSQNPRHKITKRGQNVTFRCDPISEHNRLYWYRQTLGQGPEFLTYFQNEAQLEKSRLLSDRFSAERPKGSFSTLEIQRTEQGDSAMYLCASTRLTDNTGELFFGEGSRLTVL.